The T cell receptor (beta chain) under discussion was sequenced for a study of cytomegalovirus exposure and HLA in healthy donors. Study-level results: When a later analysis was performed, an Asian-associated ancestry cluster reportedly had fewer N-insertions than the roughly 690-donor mean. Productive rates of about 87% or about 30% were seen for most TCR beta V segments in an earlier analysis.

The CDR3 is 15 residues long. Germline V gene sequence: CDR1 SGHAT, CDR2 FQDESV (reference sequence). Trimming took 1 base from V and 2 from J, leaving 12 bases between them. PCR amplification relied on 60 Vbeta primers (plus 13 Jbeta primers). Some clones are missing from TCRdb's copy, which holds only in-frame ones; the method was immunoSEQ multiplex PCR. The sample has roughly 160,000 clones; roughly 77% are singletons. Each of the donors was a healthy bone marrow donor. Comments on this clone: The antigen remains undetermined.

The chain is built from TRBV11-1 and TRBJ2-7; D gene uncertain. The sequenced material came from PBMCs. The receptor was isolated from a woman between 45 and 65 years old in good health and CMV-seropositive. The CDR3 sequence is CASSLVLAEAYEQYF. In nucleotides, the CDR3 is TGTGCCAGCAGCTTAGTTCTGGCAGAGGCCTACGAGCAGTACTTC. Together with reference TRBV11-1 and TRBJ2-7, the CDR3 gives the full variable domain: EAEVAQSPRYKITEKSQAVAFWCDPISGHATLYWYRQILGQGPELLVQFQDESVVDDSQLPKDRFSAERLKGVDSTLKIQPAELGDSAMYLCASSLVLAEAYEQYFGPGTRLTVT.